This T cell receptor beta chain was captured in a study of shared T cell receptors in the human thymus. V lost 3 bases, J lost 0 bases, and 19 bases lay in between. The CDR3 has 18 amino acids. CDR1 SGHKS and CDR2 YYEKEE come from the germline V gene (reference sequence). Clones were sequenced by immunoSEQ multiplex PCR, and TCRdb holds only the in-frame ones, with some missing. The sample holds 550,000 to 800,000 clones, 70% to 90% seen once. The data were also submitted as part of a second study, on human thymus T cells. Per that study: Donation was from healthy Finnish infants who were having corrective surgery that addressed congenital heart defects. The source of the thymus tissue was resections taken during corrective heart surgery. V and J gene usage appeared biased in thymic and blood repertoires.

This TCR derives from a girl in the first two years of life with a congenital heart defect. J is TRBJ1-3 and V is TRBV5-5, with a weak D call TRBD1 (5 bases). Source material: thymocytes. CDR3 residues: CASSWQGRGTPSGNTIYF. CDR3 DNA: TGTGCCAGCAGCTGGCAAGGGAGGGGAACCCCCTCTGGAAACACCATATATTTT.